This passage covers 21 T cell receptor beta chains from one sample sequenced in a study of tumor-infiltrating lymphocytes in primary liver carcinoma. Germline DNA was extracted too, while blood RNA derived from unsorted whole blood. The template, 450 to 650 ng total RNA, yielded TCR beta cDNA made with a constant-region primer. Libraries covering TCR beta were generated through three nested multiplex PCR rounds (using a slightly modified ARM-PCR). For around 11 cycles apiece, the opening two PCR rounds ran with TRBV1-TRBV30 forward primers and a C-beta reverse primer. TCRdb independently ran MiXCR on the multiplex PCR reads; one entry per CDR3 protein. This table has almost 200,000 distinct CDR3 sequences, around three fifths appearing once. Material: peripheral blood. Receptors were obtained from a woman aged 55-69 years with primary liver carcinoma and hepatitis B virus infection.

With respect to this clonotype: A read error may be the cause here, since a much bigger clone is one base away. The chain couples TRBV4-1 to TRBJ2-3; D perhaps matches TRBD2 (8 bases). Germline V CDR1 and CDR2: MGHRA, YSYEKL. V was cut by 10 bases and J by 5 bases, with 22 bases left in between. The CDR3 consists of 15 residues. The chain's CDR3 is CATGYYGRDRDTQYF. In nucleotides, the CDR3 is TGCGCCACCGGCTACTACGGGAGGGACAGAGATACGCAGTATTTT.

This clonotype was counted between two and nine times. A read error may be the cause here, since a much bigger clone is one base away. The chain joins TRBV12-3 or TRBV12-4 to TRBJ1-4; weak D call: TRBD1 (6 bases). The V end was cut by 4 bases, the J end by 8 bases, with 17 bases between. This CDR3 comprises 15 residues. In DNA form, the CDR3 reads TGTGCCAGCAGTTGGAATACAGGGTCAGGCGAAAAACTGTTTTTT. Its translation is CASSWNTGSGEKLFF.

With respect to this clonotype: A read error may explain this, as a much larger clone is one base away. The CDR3 DNA is TGTGCCATCAGTGTCCCGGGACAGGGGGTCTACGAGCAGTACTTC. Protein product: CAISVPGQGVYEQYF. The rearrangement links TRBV10-3 to TRBJ2-7, with TRBD1 matching over 11 bases. The germline CDR1 and CDR2 sequences are ENHRY and SYGVKD. The CDR3 spans 15 residues. The trim removed 4 bases at V and 3 bases at J, leaving 5 bases unmatched.

The V gene is TRBV6-2 or TRBV6-3, the J gene TRBJ2-1; 16 bases align to TRBD2. The germline CDR1 and CDR2 sequences are MNHEY and SVGEGT. V shed 5 bases, J shed 7 bases, and the junction held 5 bases outside the gene matches. The CDR3 totals 16 residues. CDR3 sequence reads: CASSPRGLAGGNEQFF. The CDR3 nucleotides are TGTGCCAGCAGTCCCCGGGGACTAGCGGGAGGGAATGAGCAGTTCTTC.

Of note for this clonotype: Just one base apart from a much larger clone, this may be a read error. The CDR3 ends on some other residue instead of the conserved phenylalanine or tryptophan, so this is likely a read error. The rearrangement uses TRBV6-5 and TRBJ2-5; D is possibly TRBD1 (6 bases). The CDR3 spans 13 residues. Germline CDR1 and CDR2: MNHEY and SVGAGI. Trimming cost V 6 bases and J 3 bases, with 11 bases left between them. Here the CDR3 reads CASRNRDEETQYY. The DNA for the CDR3 is TGTGCCAGCAGGAACAGGGATGAAGAGACCCAGTACTAC.

With respect to this clonotype: A read error may be the cause here, since a much bigger clone is one base away. Here the CDR3 omits its conserved ending phenylalanine or tryptophan, so a read error is the likely source. J is TRBJ1-2 and V is TRBV6-5, with a weak D call TRBD1 (6 bases). The CDR3 sequence is 15 residues long. Germline CDR1 reads MNHEY; CDR2 reads SVGAGI. Trimming left V 7 bases short and J 3 bases short, with 18 bases between. The CDR3 DNA reads as TGTGCCAGCAACCCACAGGGTTCTCCGTACTATGGCTACACCTTA. This translates into CASNPQGSPYYGYTL.

Turning to this clonotype: The junction shows a germline mismatch at one end, possibly a read error. The rearrangement uses TRBV7-8 and TRBJ1-1; 7 positions agree with TRBD1. Germline lookup yields CDR1 SGHVS and CDR2 FQNEAQ. CDR3 length equals 14 residues. The CDR3 spells CASSSQTGNTQAFF. DNA of the CDR3: TGTGCCAGCAGCTCCCAGACAGGGAACACTCAAGCTTTCTTT.

Comments on this clonotype: Given a much more abundant clone one base away, this may be a read error. The rearrangement uses TRBV12-3 or TRBV12-4 and TRBJ1-1; 10 nucleotides agree with TRBD1. The CDR3 has 14 amino acids. With V trimmed by 7 bases and J by 10 bases, 12 bases remained unmatched. The CDR3 region is CASTLGDRGGGAFF. In DNA, the CDR3 is TGTGCCAGCACCTTGGGGGACAGGGGCGGTGGAGCTTTCTTT.

For this clonotype: Just one base apart from a much larger clone, this may be a read error. CDR3 loop: CASSLRTSGVGALFF. The CDR3 nucleotides are TGTGCCAGCAGCCTGAGGACTAGCGGGGTGGGGGCGCTGTTTTTT. J is TRBJ2-2 and V is TRBV12-3 or TRBV12-4; 12 nucleotides agree with TRBD2. The CDR3 loop spans 15 amino acids.

This clonotype was seen only once. The junction and the germline gene differ at one end; a read error may be behind it. This rearrangement joins TRBV4-1 to TRBJ2-3; no reliable D call. CDR3 size: 15 residues. Germline V gene data show CDR1 as MGHRA and CDR2 as YSYEKL. The CDR3 nucleotides read TGCGCCAGCAGCCAAGTCCCCCATCGCATAGATACGCGGTATTTT. Its translation is CASSQVPHRIDTRYF.

The rearrangement links TRBV14 to TRBJ2-3; 9 nucleotides line up with TRBD2. Germline V lookup: CDR1 SGHDN, CDR2 FVKESK. The CDR3 covers 15 residues. V was clipped by 8 bases and J by 2 bases; unmatched bases: 8. For the CDR3, the DNA is TGTGCCAGCGGCTCCCGGACTAGCGACACAGATACGCAGTATTTT. This gives the protein CASGSRTSDTDTQYF.

This clonotype was counted many times. The chain recombines TRBV4-1 with TRBJ1-2, with D unclear. CDR1 is MGHRA, CDR2 YSYEKL, per germline. The V and J ends lost 0 bases and 4 bases respectively, with 18 bases between them. This CDR3 contains 17 residues. CDR3 in amino acids: CASSQDRVGGRTYGYTF. The CDR3 coding sequence is TGCGCCAGCAGCCAAGATCGGGTTGGTGGCAGAACCTATGGCTACACCTTC.

Comment on this clonotype: One junction end disagrees with the germline gene, perhaps due to a read error. The chain carries TRBV28 and TRBJ2-7, with no clear D. Germline loops: CDR1 MDHEN, CDR2 SYDVKM. The CDR3 extends over 13 amino acids. The CDR3 loop is CAGSLPPTYEQYF. CDR3 coding DNA: TGTGCCGGCAGTTTACCCCCAACCTACGAGCAGTACTTC.

With regard to this clonotype: A much larger clone is a single base away; this may be a read error. CDR3 sequence (DNA): TGTGCCAGCACCGGGACCCACCCGAACACTGAAGCTTTCTTT. Residues: CASTGTHPNTEAFF. The chain is built from TRBV6-5 and TRBJ1-1, with a possible D match to TRBD1 (5 bases). Germline-derived CDR1 and CDR2 are MNHEY and SVGAGI. There are 14 residues in the CDR3. V gave up 7 bases and J gave up 1 base, with 13 bases separating them.

This clonotype was counted ten times or more. The chain joins TRBV7-9 to TRBJ2-7; D may be TRBD1 or TRBD2 (5 bases each). CDR1 SEHNR and CDR2 FQNEAQ come from the germline V gene (reference sequence). The ends were cut back, 5 bases at V and 10 bases at J, with 12 bases in the middle. The CDR3 has 11 residues. This CDR3 reads CASSRTGRQYF. The CDR3, as DNA: TGTGCCAGCAGCCGCACGGGGCGTCAGTACTTC.

This clonotype was picked up a small number of times. The V and J genes are TRBV2 and TRBJ2-2, with TRBD1 matching 8 bases. The CDR3 contains 14 residues. Germline CDR1 is SNHLY and CDR2 is FYNNEI. The ends lost 5 bases at V and 10 bases at J; junction bases unmatched: 9. This CDR3 reads CASSLLGQGSELFF. CDR3 nucleotide sequence: TGTGCCAGCAGTCTCCTAGGACAGGGATCGGAGCTGTTTTTT.

This clonotype was found many times. This chain joins TRBV29-1 and TRBJ2-1; 7 bases fit TRBD1. The germline gives CDR1 SQVTM, CDR2 ANQGSEA. The CDR3 spans 16 residues. V lost 2 bases to trimming and J lost 0 bases; unmatched junction nucleotides: 7. The CDR3 protein is CSVERRGLFSYNEQFF. For the CDR3, the DNA is TGCAGCGTTGAACGAAGGGGGCTGTTCTCCTACAATGAGCAGTTCTTC.

In the case of this clonotype: This CDR3 is missing its conserved last phenylalanine or tryptophan, likely due to a read error. No DNA is shown, since the ends of the CDR3 on it are uncertain; the CDR3 is the one TCRdb lists. V is TRBV12-3 or TRBV12-4 and J is TRBJ1-2; no DNA check was done on the table's D call, TRBD1. The CDR3 is made up of 15 amino acids, end residues included. CDR3 in amino acids: CASSLGAIGAYGYIS.

This clonotype was counted a few times. Being one base from a much bigger clone, this may be a read error. The V and J genes are TRBV6-6 and TRBJ1-5; unclear D gene. The DNA end is more similar to TRBJ2-3, so the J call may be wrong. This CDR3 spans 14 amino acids. Germline V lookup: CDR1 MNHNY, CDR2 SVGAGI (reference sequence). The CDR3 here is CASTDTNSNQPQYF. The CDR3 DNA reads as TGTGCCAGCACCGATACCAACAGCAATCAGCCCCAGTATTTT.

This clonotype has a single count. A much larger clone sits a single nucleotide away, making a read error possible. J is TRBJ2-1 and V is TRBV6-2 or TRBV6-3; 11 positions match TRBD2. Germline V lookup: CDR1 MNHEY, CDR2 SVGEGT. J was trimmed by 4 bases and V by 6 bases; bases with no gene match: 8. The CDR3 has 16 residues. CDR3 residues: CASRGPGLAVYNEQFF. DNA of the CDR3: TGTGCCAGCAGAGGCCCGGGACTAGCGGTTTACAATGAGCAGTTCTTC.

This clonotype was detected ten times or more. This chain links TRBV10-3 with TRBJ2-7; TRBD2 might be the D (5 bases). CDR1 is ENHRY, CDR2 SYGVKD, per germline. The CDR3 has 16 amino acids. V was trimmed by 0 bases and J by 0 bases, leaving 12 bases between them. CDR3 sequence (DNA): TGTGCCATCAGTGAGTCAAGGAGCGGAACCTCCTACGAGCAGTACTTC. It specifies CAISESRSGTSYEQYF.